This TCR beta chain came from a study of blood T cell repertoires in COVID-19. The wider study: Sites across the United States, Italy and Spain contributed samples from acute and convalescent COVID-19. The analysed material was cDNA or gDNA that came from T cells, B-cell-depleted T cells, or PBMCs.

In the study's own analysis: Researchers report that nucleated cell counts were estimated from reference gene primer amplification. Sequencing was performed with immunoSEQ multiplex PCR; in TCRdb, only in-frame clones are kept and a portion is missing. That table furnishes V, J and clone size, whereas the DNA furnished D and trimming. The table shows approximately 120,000 clones, with about 90% occurring only once. CDR3 length: 15 residues. V trimming: 6 bases; J trimming: 2 bases; junction bases outside the gene matches: 8. CDR1 is SNHLY, CDR2 FYNNEI, per germline. The rearrangement uses TRBV2 and TRBJ2-7, with 9 bases identical to TRBD1. The sample consisted of peripheral blood. This clonotype was obtained from a human donor in a cohort sampled during active COVID-19. DNA of the CDR3: TGTGCCAGCAGAGACCCTAGACAGGGGGCCTACGAGCAGTACTTC. It translates to CASRDPRQGAYEQYF. Full variable domain (outside the CDR3, taken from reference TRBV2 and TRBJ2-7): EPEVTQTPSHQVTQMGQEVILRCVPISNHLYFYWYRQILGQKVEFLVSFYNNEISEKSEIFDDQFSVERPDGSNFTLKIRSTKLEDSAMYFCASRDPRQGAYEQYFGPGTRLTVT.